A single sample gave rise to the 32 T cell receptor beta chains below, sequenced in a study of blood T cell repertoires in COVID-19. Libraries were prepared by immunoSEQ multiplex PCR; TCRdb keeps only in-frame clonotypes and omits some of them. This sample has around 200,000 clones, with 80% to 85% found just once. Material for sequencing was peripheral blood. These receptors all stem from a woman over 75 with active or convalescent COVID-19.

The chain couples TRBV18 to TRBJ1-2; D ambiguous. Deletions cut 5 bases from V and 0 bases from J, with 7 bases between. The germline CDR1 and CDR2 sequences are KGHSH and LQKENI. The CDR3 is made up of 13 amino acids. The CDR3 bases are TGTGCCAGCTCATCCGGTCCTAACTATGGCTACACCTTC. As protein: CASSSGPNYGYTF.

This chain connects TRBV5-6 to TRBJ2-6, with D unresolved. The CDR3 is 15 amino acids. Germline V gene sequence: CDR1 SGHDT, CDR2 YYEEEE. V was trimmed by 1 base and J by 0 bases, leaving 5 bases between them. The CDR3, as DNA: TGTGCCAGCAGCTTGACCAGCTCTGGGGCCAACGTCCTGACTTTC. It is translated as CASSLTSSGANVLTF. Looking up the rest from reference TRBV5-6 and TRBJ2-6 gives the full variable domain: DAGVTQSPTHLIKTRGQQVTLRCSPKSGHDTVSWYQQALGQGPQFIFQYYEEEERQRGNFPDRFSGHQFPNYSSELNVNALLLGDSALYLCASSLTSSGANVLTFGAGSRLTVL.

The J gene is TRBJ2-1, the V gene TRBV7-2, with TRBD1 as a possible D gene (6 bases). Trimming took 1 base from V and 7 from J, leaving 17 bases between them. Germline V gene data show CDR1 as SGHTA and CDR2 as FQGNSA. This CDR3 has 16 amino acids. In DNA form, the CDR3 reads TGTGCCAGCAGCTTAGGTTTGCAGCTAACAGGGAATGAGCAGTTCTTC. As protein: CASSLGLQLTGNEQFF.

V is TRBV28 and J is TRBJ2-7; the match to TRBD2 covers 8 bases. This CDR3 is built from 13 residues. Germline V gene lookup returns CDR1 MDHEN and CDR2 SYDVKM. The V segment lost 6 bases and the J segment 3 bases; nucleotides outside the gene matches: 4. In nucleotides, the CDR3 is TGTGCCAGCAGAAGCGGGGGTATCTACGAGCAGTACTTC. It translates to CASRSGGIYEQYF.

This chain links TRBV7-9 with TRBJ1-2, with 7 nucleotides matching TRBD1. Germline lookup yields CDR1 SEHNR and CDR2 FQNEAQ (reference sequence). Unmatched junction bases numbered 5, after V lost 6 bases and J lost 1 base. The CDR3 spans 14 residues. The CDR3 protein is CASRLTGVNYGYTF. As DNA, the CDR3 is TGTGCCAGCAGACTTACAGGGGTTAACTATGGCTACACCTTC.

The chain links TRBV30 to TRBJ1-6; perhaps TRBD1 as D (6 bases). The CDR3 length is 14 residues. Germline CDR1 GTSNPN, CDR2 SVGIG (reference sequence). Trimming cost V 0 bases and J 10 bases, with 13 bases left between them. The chain's CDR3 is CAWSVPRGRSPLHF. In nucleotides, the CDR3 is TGTGCCTGGAGTGTCCCCAGGGGCCGCTCACCCCTCCACTTT.

V usage is TRBV6-5 and J usage is TRBJ1-2; 9 bases are shared with TRBD1. The CDR3 contains 14 residues. With 0 bases clipped from V and 8 bases from J, the junction kept 4 bases outside the gene matches. Looked up from germline, CDR1 is MNHEY and CDR2 is SVGAGI. CDR3 region: CASSYSGQGYGYTF. The CDR3, as DNA: TGTGCCAGCAGTTACTCCGGACAGGGGTACGGCTACACCTTC.

On this clone: Relative to the germline gene, one junction end is altered; a read error may explain this. The chain employs TRBV19 and TRBJ2-7; 8 nucleotides match TRBD1. The V gene's germline CDR1 is LNHDA and CDR2 SQIVND (reference sequence). This CDR3 spans 15 amino acids. The CDR3 region is CTAPGQAFDTYEQYF. The CDR3 nucleotides are TGCACCGCCCCGGGACAGGCTTTCGATACCTACGAGCAGTACTTC. Supplemented by reference TRBV19 and TRBJ2-7, the full variable domain reads DGGITQSPKYLFRKEGQNVTLSCEQNLNHDAMYWYRQDPGQGLRLIYYSQIVNDFQKGDIAEGYSVSREKKESFPLTVTSAQKNPTAFYLCTAPGQAFDTYEQYFGPGTRLTVT.

In its sample, this clone was seen a few times. The V and J genes are TRBV11-2 and TRBJ2-1; the match to TRBD2 covers 12 bases. Germline V gene data show CDR1 as SGHAT and CDR2 as FQNNGV. CDR3 length: 17 residues. The J segment lost 7 bases and the V segment lost 5 bases, leaving 12 bases of the junction unmatched. CDR3 sequence (DNA): TGTGCCAGCAGCCTCCGACTAGCGGGGGTGCTGAGGAATGAGCAGTTCTTC. Translating it yields CASSLRLAGVLRNEQFF.

This clone was seen just once. The rearrangement joins TRBV7-9 to TRBJ2-7, with unresolved D. The germline gives CDR1 SEHNR, CDR2 FQNEAQ (reference sequence). V dropped 2 bases and J dropped 7 bases, with 12 bases sitting between them. CDR3 length equals 13 residues. CDR3 sequence reads: CASSLLQSLEQYF. As DNA, the CDR3 is TGTGCCAGCAGCTTATTACAGTCTCTTGAGCAGTACTTC.

The table lists this clone with a count of one. This chain connects TRBV6-2 or TRBV6-3 to TRBJ1-1; D possibly corresponds to TRBD1 (6 bases). CDR1 is MNHEY and CDR2 is SVGEGT in the germline V gene. The CDR3 totals 14 residues. The V and J ends lost 6 bases and 5 bases respectively, with 16 bases between them. The CDR3 DNA is TGTGCCAGCAGCAATCAAGGGGGAGGGACTGAAGCTTTCTTT. Translated: CASSNQGGGTEAFF.

The gene calls are TRBV7-8 and TRBJ2-2; D is ambiguous. Trimming left V 3 bases short and J 6 bases short, with 8 bases between. This CDR3 is 13 amino acids long. In germline, CDR1 is SGHVS, CDR2 FQNEAQ. The CDR3 coding sequence is TGTGCCAGCAGCTTGTTTCGGGCCGGGGAGCTGTTTTTT. It specifies CASSLFRAGELFF.

In nucleotides, the CDR3 is TGTGCCAGCAGTCCACAGCCGGCGGGACAGGGTCAAAAGCCCCAGCATTTT. This codes for CASSPQPAGQGQKPQHF. The V and J genes are TRBV27 and TRBJ1-5, with 9 bases that match TRBD1. Looked up from germline, CDR1 is MNHEY and CDR2 is SMNVEV (reference sequence). There are 17 residues in the CDR3. After removal of 5 bases from V and 8 bases from J, the junction contained 16 bases not matched to a gene.

This clone was found a few times. The chain's CDR3 is CASSFGTAGVRRGSTDTQYF. The CDR3 nucleotides read TGTGCCAGCAGCTTCGGAACAGCGGGAGTACGGAGGGGAAGCACAGATACGCAGTATTTT. The chain links TRBV5-4 to TRBJ2-3; 8 bases map to TRBD2. The V segment lost 2 bases and the J segment 0 bases; nucleotides outside the gene matches: 17. This CDR3 contains 20 residues. Germline-derived CDR1 and CDR2 are SGHNT and YYREEE (reference sequence).

The chain employs TRBV5-6 and TRBJ1-3; D is unresolved. This CDR3 comprises 15 residues. The germline V and J ends were trimmed by 4 bases and 0 bases, with 11 bases remaining between them. From germline, CDR1 is SGHDT and CDR2 YYEEEE. CDR3 residues: CASSPPAGSGNTIYF. The CDR3 bases are TGTGCCAGCAGCCCCCCCGCAGGCTCTGGAAACACCATATATTTT.

This rearrangement joins TRBV9 to TRBJ2-1; TRBD2 agrees at 8 bases. This CDR3 region has 19 residues. J gave up 4 bases and V 4 bases, and 19 bases lay outside the gene matches. In germline, CDR1 is SGDLS, CDR2 YYNGEE. The CDR3 sequence is CASSPPRSQAGAQYNEQFF. The CDR3 nucleotides are TGTGCCAGCAGCCCACCACGGAGTCAAGCGGGGGCCCAATACAATGAGCAGTTCTTC.

The rearrangement joins TRBV7-2 to TRBJ2-1; tentatively, D is TRBD2 (6 bases). CDR1 is SGHTA, CDR2 FQGNSA, per germline. The CDR3 contains 15 residues. The ends were cut back, 2 bases at V and 2 bases at J, with 10 bases in the middle. CDR3 sequence: CASSLFWEAYNEQFF. The CDR3 coding sequence is TGTGCCAGCAGCTTATTCTGGGAGGCCTACAATGAGCAGTTCTTC.

The chain uses TRBV3-1 (or the pseudogene TRBV3-2) and TRBJ2-1; possibly TRBD2 for D (5 bases). The CDR3 is made up of 15 amino acids. Germline V gene data show CDR1 as LGHDT and CDR2 as YNNKEL (reference sequence). Trimming stripped 3 bases from V and 4 bases from J, with 13 bases between. In nucleotides, the CDR3 is TGTGCCAGCAGCCATGAGGGAGAGATATACAATGAGCAGTTCTTC. Its protein is CASSHEGEIYNEQFF.

V is TRBV30 and J is TRBJ2-7; TRBD2 agrees at 7 bases. Trimming at V came to 0 bases and at J to 8 bases, leaving 7 bases not matched to a gene. The germline CDR1 and CDR2 sequences are GTSNPN and SVGIG (reference sequence). The CDR3 is made up of 13 amino acids. The CDR3, as DNA: TGTGCCTGGAGTGTTGAGCGGGGAGGGAAGCAGTACTTC. Translating gives CAWSVERGGKQYF.

This clone has a handful of counts. V usage is TRBV9 and J usage is TRBJ2-1, with 7 positions matching TRBD1. This CDR3 comprises 16 residues. In germline, CDR1 is SGDLS, CDR2 YYNGEE. V lost 0 bases and J lost 5; bases outside the gene matches: 8. CDR3 in DNA: TGTGCCAGCAGCGTAGGTGACAGGGTCGGGAACAATGAGCAGTTCTTC. This sequence encodes CASSVGDRVGNNEQFF.

The chain links TRBV7-9 to TRBJ2-7; TRBD1 matches 8 bases. The CDR3 extends over 16 amino acids. V lost 4 bases, J lost 0 bases, and 8 bases stayed unmatched. The germline CDR1 and CDR2 sequences are SEHNR and FQNEAQ (reference sequence). The CDR3 DNA reads TGTGCCAGCAGCTCCACCCGGACAGGGATCTCCTACGAGCAGTACTTC. Residues: CASSSTRTGISYEQYF.

This clone occurred a few times. This chain joins TRBV10-3 and TRBJ1-5; 11 nucleotides align to TRBD1. Germline trimming cut 5 bases from V and 4 bases from J; bases unmatched to any gene: 4. The CDR3 consists of 15 residues. Germline CDR1 reads ENHRY; CDR2 reads SYGVKD. The CDR3 DNA sequence: TGTGCCATCAGTAGCGGACAGGGGGCGAATCAGCCCCAGCATTTT. Translated: CAISSGQGANQPQHF.

There are a few counts of this clone. This chain joins TRBV2 and TRBJ1-3; D remains unclear. This CDR3 has 14 amino acids. Germline assignment: CDR1 SNHLY and CDR2 FYNNEI. The ends were cut back, 7 bases at V and 6 bases at J, with 16 bases in the middle. Written as DNA, the CDR3 is TGTGCCAGCACGTCTACTCGTATCGTAAACACCATATATTTT. Translated, it gives CASTSTRIVNTIYF.

The chain has TRBV19 and TRBJ1-2; 8 bases are a match to TRBD1. Looked up from germline, CDR1 is LNHDA and CDR2 is SQIVND (reference sequence). V lost 5 bases and J lost 4; bases outside the gene matches: 9. The CDR3 spans 15 residues. Here the CDR3 reads CASSSAGQGGYGYTF. Here the CDR3 DNA reads TGTGCCAGTAGTTCAGCCGGACAGGGCGGCTATGGCTACACCTTC.

This clone was counted a few times. The V gene is TRBV10-3, the J gene TRBJ1-6; D is unresolved. CDR1 is ENHRY, CDR2 SYGVKD, per germline. There are 15 residues in the CDR3. The V and J ends lost 0 bases and 8 bases respectively, with 11 bases between them. The CDR3 DNA sequence: TGTGCCATCAGTGAGTCGAATGGAGCTGATTCACCCCTCCACTTT. It translates to CAISESNGADSPLHF.

The sample holds a few counts of this clone. The chain carries TRBV11-1 and TRBJ1-1, with 7 bases identical to TRBD1. Germline V CDR1 and CDR2: SGHAT, FQDESV (reference sequence). With 5 bases clipped from V and 5 bases from J, the junction kept 5 bases outside the gene matches. The CDR3 is 13 residues long. CDR3: CASSVTGRTEAFF. In nucleotides, the CDR3 is TGTGCCAGCAGCGTGACAGGGAGGACTGAAGCTTTCTTT. Complete variable domain (other parts from reference TRBV11-1 and TRBJ1-1): EAEVAQSPRYKITEKSQAVAFWCDPISGHATLYWYRQILGQGPELLVQFQDESVVDDSQLPKDRFSAERLKGVDSTLKIQPAELGDSAMYLCASSVTGRTEAFFGQGTRLTVV.

The J gene is TRBJ2-6, the V gene TRBV6-2 or TRBV6-3; D ambiguous. The CDR3 length is 16 residues. Germline V lookup: CDR1 MNHEY, CDR2 SVGEGT. With 1 base removed from V and 2 bases from J, the gap between germline ends came to 9 bases. The CDR3 here is CASSYFRPTGANVLTF. CDR3 nucleotide sequence: TGTGCCAGCAGTTACTTCAGGCCCACTGGGGCCAACGTCCTGACTTTC.

The V call is TRBV20-1, the J call TRBJ2-5; TRBD1 aligns across 7 bases. There are 10 residues in the CDR3. The trim removed 6 bases at V and 9 bases at J, leaving 4 bases unmatched. Germline CDR1 reads DFQATT; CDR2 reads SNEGSKA (reference sequence). The CDR3 nucleotides are TGCAGTGCACGAGACAGGGCCCAGTACTTC. Amino acids: CSARDRAQYF.

This clone has more than one count but fewer than ten. The chain links TRBV7-2 to TRBJ1-2; 7 bases match TRBD1. Trimming at V came to 2 bases and at J to 1 base, leaving 4 bases not matched to a gene. CDR3 length: 15 residues. Germline assignment: CDR1 SGHTA and CDR2 FQGNSA. The CDR3: CASSLRRDSNYGYTF. DNA for the CDR3: TGTGCCAGCAGCTTAAGGCGGGACAGTAACTATGGCTACACCTTC.

The count of this clone is one. This sequence joins TRBV19 and TRBJ2-7, with TRBD1 as a possible D gene (6 bases). Per germline, CDR1 LNHDA and CDR2 SQIVND (reference sequence). This CDR3 is built from 13 residues. The V end was cut by 3 bases, the J end by 7 bases, with 13 bases between. CDR3 protein: CASSILNQGEQYF. The CDR3 coding sequence is TGTGCCAGTAGTATCCTTAACCAGGGGGAGCAGTACTTC.

The genes are TRBV7-9 and TRBJ2-7; 8 positions agree with TRBD2. The V segment lost 6 bases and the J segment 3 bases; nucleotides outside the gene matches: 16. Germline loops: CDR1 SEHNR, CDR2 FQNEAQ (reference sequence). The length of the CDR3 is 17 residues. CDR3 amino acids: CASSSPSVGGGLYEQYF. CDR3 DNA sequence: TGTGCCAGCAGTTCCCCTTCCGTCGGGGGGGGGCTCTACGAGCAGTACTTC. The full variable domain, its missing parts supplied by reference TRBV7-9 and TRBJ2-7, is DTGVSQNPRHKITKRGQNVTFRCDPISEHNRLYWYRQTLGQGPEFLTYFQNEAQLEKSRLLSDRFSAERPKGSFSTLEIQRTEQGDSAMYLCASSSPSVGGGLYEQYFGPGTRLTVT.

The V gene is TRBV5-8, the J gene TRBJ2-5; 8 nucleotides agree with TRBD2. V lost 4 bases, J lost 5 bases, and 10 bases stayed unmatched. CDR1 is SGHTS and CDR2 is YDEGEE in the germline V gene. This CDR3 is 15 amino acids long. CDR3 sequence reads: CASSPESGRSETQYF. CDR3 DNA sequence: TGTGCCAGCAGCCCGGAAAGCGGGAGATCGGAGACCCAGTACTTC.